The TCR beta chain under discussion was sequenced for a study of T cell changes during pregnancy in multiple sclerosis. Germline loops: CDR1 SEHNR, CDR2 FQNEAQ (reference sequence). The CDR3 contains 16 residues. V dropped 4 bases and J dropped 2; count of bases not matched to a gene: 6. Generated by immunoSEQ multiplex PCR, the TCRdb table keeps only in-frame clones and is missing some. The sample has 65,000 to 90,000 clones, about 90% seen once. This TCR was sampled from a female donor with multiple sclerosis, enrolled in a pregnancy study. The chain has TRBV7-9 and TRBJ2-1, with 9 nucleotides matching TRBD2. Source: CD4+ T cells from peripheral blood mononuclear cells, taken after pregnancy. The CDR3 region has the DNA TGTGCCAGCAGCTCCATGACTAGCGGACCCTACAATGAGCAGTTCTTC. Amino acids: CASSSMTSGPYNEQFF.